These T cell receptor beta chains were read from a single sample in a study of blood T cell repertoires in COVID-19. The repertoire was sequenced with immunoSEQ multiplex PCR; TCRdb's copy has only in-frame clones and lacks some. The sample lists 250,000 or so clones, 89% occurring once. The material sequenced was peripheral blood. The origin of the receptors is a middle-aged woman who had recovered from COVID-19. Each CDR3 is given without its conserved first and last residue. A D gene is named only where the DNA matches it firmly.

TRBJ2-1 TRBD2 TRBV2 ASRVSGVSWEQF
TRBJ2-3 TRBD2 TRBV19 ASRSQGLAGGSKFSTDTQY
TRBJ2-5 TRBD2 TRBV4-2 ASSQDRGAGGTSGRRETQY
TRBJ2-1 TRBD1 TRBV24-1 ATSPGQGFYNEQF
TRBJ2-2 TRBD2 TRBV7-6 ASSPPGLASTGELF
TRBJ2-7 - TRBV19 ASSMVMGQSTYEQY
TRBJ2-1 TRBD2 TRBV7-2 ASSFLAGGGNEQF
TRBJ2-5 TRBD2 TRBV19 ASSKGWAGAIETQY
TRBJ1-5 - TRBV4-3 ASSQDRGAGNQPQH
TRBJ1-5 - TRBV5-8 ASSFSGGYIEGPQH
TRBJ1-1 - TRBV30 AWSRVNTEAF
TRBJ2-3 - TRBV29-1 SVGADDTQY
TRBJ2-4 TRBD1 TRBV2 ASSQQGSSQY
TRBJ1-1 TRBD1 TRBV10-3 AISWDRENTEAF
TRBJ1-2 - TRBV3-1/TRBV3-2 ASSQSSATYGYT
TRBJ2-1 - TRBV18 ASSPQPGTISYNEQF
TRBJ2-3 TRBD2 TRBV4-3 ASSQDGSGRGTDTQY
TRBJ2-1 - TRBV7-8 ASSLRGYNEQF
TRBJ2-3 TRBD2 TRBV24-1 ATSVGGSLDTQY
TRBJ2-3 TRBD2 TRBV9 ASSPTSLATDTQY
TRBJ2-3 - TRBV21-1 APGRPTSTDTQY
TRBJ1-1 - TRBV6-5 ASSQAGGLIEAF
TRBJ1-4 TRBD1 TRBV5-1 ASRRQGNEKLF
TRBJ2-5 TRBD2 TRBV9 ASSPREGRETQY
TRBJ2-5 TRBD2 TRBV7-2 ASGTGLAGLETQY
TRBJ2-2 - TRBV19 ASSTSAENTGELF
TRBJ2-3 - TRBV6-4 ASSDSGSTDTQY
TRBJ1-5 - TRBV5-6 ASSLAGGLNQPQH
TRBJ1-3 - TRBV12-3/TRBV12-4 ASSASSGNTIY
TRBJ2-5 TRBD1 TRBV6-2/TRBV6-3 ASSGLTGGLSETQY
TRBJ2-3 TRBD2 TRBV7-2 ASSLKAGEVDTQY
TRBJ2-1 TRBD1 TRBV15 ATSRAPGTAGYNEQF
TRBJ1-2 - TRBV3-1/TRBV3-2 ASSQDAAYGYT
TRBJ2-1 TRBD2 TRBV7-6 ASSMGLAGGGLKQF
TRBJ1-2 - TRBV7-9 ASSLVLGPKGYGYT
TRBJ1-3 - TRBV30 AWSPQGNTIY
TRBJ1-2 TRBD1 TRBV11-3 ASSLTGGDGYT
TRBJ1-5 - TRBV4-1 ASSQGGQVNQPQH
TRBJ2-5 - TRBV12-3/TRBV12-4 ASSLEIQETQY
TRBJ1-5 - TRBV6-6 ASSRGTPYQPQH
TRBJ1-6 - TRBV7-2 ASSEQGGDNSPLH
TRBJ1-1 - TRBV11-2 ASSSITGFPEAF
TRBJ1-1 TRBD1 TRBV5-6 ASSKLGQGTNTEAF
TRBJ2-1 TRBD2 TRBV15 ATSRFSGSEQF
TRBJ2-7 TRBD1 TRBV9 ASSLGQGNYEQY
TRBJ2-1 TRBD2 TRBV11-3 ASSATSGRGNEQF
TRBJ2-1 TRBD2 TRBV2 ASRVSGGIYNEQF
TRBJ2-5 TRBD1 TRBV27 ASSLWGQGQETQY
TRBJ1-6 - TRBV10-3 AIRSDANNSPLH
TRBJ1-6 - TRBV7-9 ASSFLRRVDSPLH
TRBJ1-2 - TRBV30 AWKRETQGYT
TRBJ1-2 - TRBV6-5 ASSYRSRGGYT
TRBJ2-1 TRBD2 TRBV11-1 ASSPTGGVFDEQF
TRBJ1-2 - TRBV6-1 ASSEYRVGGYT
TRBJ2-1 - TRBV14 ASSQVGAPEQF